The clone carrying this T cell receptor (beta chain) was recorded at least ten times. Its antigen is currently unknown. This entry belongs to a study of CD8 T cells in ankylosing spondylitis. The CDR3 consists of 12 residues. Germline CDR1 is DFQATT and CDR2 is SNEGSKA (reference sequence). Between the trimmed V and J ends, which lost 0 bases and 5 bases, there was a span of 7 bases. In making TCR beta libraries, quantitative 5'-RACE with molecular barcodes was used. TCRdb re-derived calls from the 5' RACE reads in MiXCR, one entry per CDR3 protein. The sample holds 750,000 to 850,000 distinct CDR3 sequences, approximately 10% seen once. Overall study results and limits: Peripheral blood samples showed relatively rare disease-linked clones, and these clones were CD8+. Clones tied to disease were said to be significantly enriched in matched ankylosing spondylitis synovial fluid. Seemingly distinctive of ankylosing spondylitis blood was a TCR beta motif formed by eight highly homologous variants. Certain motif variants had earlier appeared in reactive arthritis synovial fluid and blood.

The chain recombines TRBV20-1 with TRBJ1-1; D unclear. The clonotype was recovered from a male donor with ankylosing spondylitis. The sample consisted of blood, either unsorted or a sorted T cell fraction (not recorded which). The CDR3 is CSAREGPTEAFF. Written as DNA, the CDR3 is TGCAGTGCTAGAGAGGGTCCGACTGAAGCTTTCTTT.